The 22 T cell receptor beta chains below all came from one sample that was sequenced in a study of cytomegalovirus exposure and HLA in healthy donors. PCR involved 60 Vbeta and 13 Jbeta primers. Clones were read by immunoSEQ multiplex PCR, and TCRdb kept only the in-frame ones, dropping some. The sample has around 100,000 clones, 60% to 80% seen once; the top ten hold 5% to 6%. Sequencing used PBMCs. These receptors were collected from a woman younger than 45 in good health and CMV-seropositive.

The chain carries TRBV2 and TRBJ2-1, with 11 nucleotides matching TRBD2. The germline V gene has CDR1 SNHLY and CDR2 FYNNEI. The CDR3 contains 14 residues. With V trimmed by 6 bases and J by 4 bases, 2 bases remained unmatched. The CDR3 loop is CASRGTSGYNEQFF. CDR3 nucleotide sequence: TGTGCCAGCAGAGGGACTAGCGGATACAATGAGCAGTTCTTC.

The table lists this clone with a count of one. The gene calls are TRBV19 and TRBJ1-1; D is undetermined. The CDR3 spans 16 residues. V gave up 3 bases and J gave up 0 bases, with 14 bases separating them. Germline V gene lookup returns CDR1 LNHDA and CDR2 SQIVND (reference sequence). CDR3 sequence (DNA): TGTGCCAGTAGTATGATCCTACGCCACCTGAACACTGAAGCTTTCTTT. This encodes CASSMILRHLNTEAFF. Full variable domain (outside the CDR3, taken from reference TRBV19 and TRBJ1-1): DGGITQSPKYLFRKEGQNVTLSCEQNLNHDAMYWYRQDPGQGLRLIYYSQIVNDFQKGDIAEGYSVSREKKESFPLTVTSAQKNPTAFYLCASSMILRHLNTEAFFGQGTRLTVV.

V gene TRBV18 combines with J gene TRBJ2-7; TRBD1 matches at 7 bases. Germline-derived CDR1 and CDR2 are KGHSH and LQKENI. The CDR3 loop spans 15 amino acids. Trimming took 0 bases from V and 2 from J; bases not matched to a gene: 4. The chain's CDR3 is CASSPPSQGTYEQYF. Written as DNA, the CDR3 is TGTGCCAGCTCACCACCGTCACAGGGGACCTACGAGCAGTACTTC.

This clone was recorded a few times. CDR3 protein: CASSLVDRSTDTQYF. CDR3 sequence (DNA): TGCGCCAGCAGCTTGGTTGACAGGAGCACAGATACGCAGTATTTT. This chain links TRBV5-1 with TRBJ2-3; TRBD1 is a possible D gene (6 bases). Per the germline V gene, CDR1 is SGHRS and CDR2 is YFSETQ. The CDR3 has 15 amino acids. V lost 0 bases to trimming and J lost 0 bases, with 8 bases between them.

The chain has TRBV6-4 and TRBJ2-3; 11 nucleotides match TRBD2. Germline CDR1 and CDR2: MRHNA and SNTAGT. CDR3 length equals 18 residues. With 6 bases clipped from V and 4 bases from J, the junction kept 15 bases outside the gene matches. The CDR3 DNA sequence: TGTGCCAGCAGCGAACGGATAGCGGGGGGGCAGTTAGCAGATACGCAGTATTTT. Its translation: CASSERIAGGQLADTQYF.

This clone was counted a few times. The chain uses TRBV6-1 and TRBJ1-5; the match to TRBD1 covers 7 bases. The CDR3 consists of 14 residues. V was clipped by 7 bases and J by 3 bases; unmatched bases: 6. From germline, CDR1 is MNHNS and CDR2 SASEGT. The CDR3 DNA reads TGTGCCAGCATTCGGGACAGCCCCAATCAGCCCCAGCATTTT. Its translation is CASIRDSPNQPQHF.

V is TRBV18 and J is TRBJ1-4, with D uncertain. This CDR3 has 12 residues. Trimming left V 2 bases short and J 6 bases short, with 4 bases between. Germline V lookup: CDR1 KGHSH, CDR2 LQKENI. CDR3 nucleotide sequence: TGTGCCAGCTCACCAGCGGATGAAAAACTGTTTTTT. Translated: CASSPADEKLFF.

The chain links TRBV19 to TRBJ1-5, with unresolved D. The CDR3 runs 15 residues. With 3 bases removed from V and 6 bases from J, the gap between germline ends came to 15 bases. CDR1 is LNHDA, CDR2 SQIVND, per germline (reference sequence). The CDR3 protein is CASSIVAAGPQPQHF. Here the CDR3 DNA reads TGTGCCAGTAGTATTGTCGCTGCGGGTCCTCAGCCCCAGCATTTT.

The gene calls are TRBV6-4 and TRBJ2-3, with 7 positions matching TRBD1. The CDR3 length is 14 residues. After removal of 6 bases from V and 2 bases from J, the junction contained 5 bases not matched to a gene. Germline lookup yields CDR1 MRHNA and CDR2 SNTAGT. The CDR3 protein is CASRRDRYTDTQYF. The DNA for the CDR3 is TGTGCCAGCAGACGGGACAGATACACAGATACGCAGTATTTT.

The chain joins TRBV7-6 to TRBJ2-5; TRBD2 aligns across 9 bases. This CDR3 is 16 amino acids long. The germline gives CDR1 SGHVS, CDR2 FNYEAQ. The ends lost 5 bases at V and 2 bases at J; junction bases unmatched: 9. The CDR3 is CASSRGASGEQETQYF. In DNA form, the CDR3 reads TGTGCCAGCAGCCGAGGGGCTAGCGGGGAACAAGAGACCCAGTACTTC.

The V call is TRBV2, the J call TRBJ1-5; D perhaps matches TRBD1 (5 bases). Trimming shortened V by 4 bases and J by 7 bases, and 11 bases separated the two germline ends. Germline CDR1 and CDR2: SNHLY and FYNNEI. CDR3 length equals 13 residues. In nucleotides, the CDR3 is TGTGCCAGCAGTGGAGGGGAGGTCCAGCCCCAGCATTTT. Translating gives CASSGGEVQPQHF.

The chain couples TRBV7-9 to TRBJ2-3; 10 positions agree with TRBD1. Germline V gene sequence: CDR1 SEHNR, CDR2 FQNEAQ (reference sequence). The CDR3 length is 16 residues. V lost 1 base and J lost 6; bases outside the gene matches: 7. The CDR3 sequence: CASSLVGTGERDTQYF. CDR3 bases: TGTGCCAGCAGCTTAGTGGGGACAGGGGAACGGGATACGCAGTATTTT.

The chain employs TRBV30 and TRBJ1-4; 7 bases are a match to TRBD1. Germline V gene lookup returns CDR1 GTSNPN and CDR2 SVGIG (reference sequence). The CDR3 sequence is 13 residues long. This chain's CDR3 is CAGEQGMGEKLFF. DNA for the CDR3: TGTGCTGGGGAACAGGGGATGGGTGAAAAACTGTTTTTT. Complete variable domain (other parts from reference TRBV30 and TRBJ1-4): SQTIHQWPATLVQPVGSPLSLECTVEGTSNPNLYWYRQAAGRGLQLLFYSVGIGQISSEVPQNLSASRPQDRQFILSSKKLLLSDSGFYLCAGEQGMGEKLFFGSGTQLSVL.

The chain couples TRBV7-2 to TRBJ2-1, with TRBD2 identical over 12 bases. The CDR3 has 18 amino acids. The V and J ends lost 4 bases and 9 bases, in that order; junction bases with no gene match: 16. The germline V gene has CDR1 SGHTA and CDR2 FQGNSA. CDR3 amino acids: CASSSFLGLAGGQVEQFF. CDR3 DNA: TGTGCCAGCAGCTCCTTTCTGGGGCTAGCGGGAGGGCAGGTTGAGCAGTTCTTC.

This chain connects TRBV21-1 to TRBJ2-3; the table names TRBD2, a call not compared with the DNA. TRBV21-1 represents a pseudogene. The CDR3 is made up of 16 amino acids. The CDR3 DNA sequence: TGTGCCAGCAGCAAAGCGGTAGCGGTATACACAGATACGCAGTATTTT. Translation: CASSKAVAVYTDTQYF.

This sequence joins TRBV5-1 and TRBJ1-2, with TRBD1 as a possible D gene (6 bases). This CDR3 spans 14 amino acids. V was shortened by 0 bases and J by 5 bases, with 11 bases between the two germline ends. Germline V CDR1 and CDR2: SGHRS, YFSETQ. CDR3 sequence reads: CASSLDSGAYGYTF. CDR3 DNA: TGCGCCAGCAGCTTGGATTCAGGGGCATATGGCTACACCTTC.

The chain is built from TRBV5-4 and TRBJ2-3, with D perhaps TRBD2 (6 bases). The germline CDR1 and CDR2 sequences are SGHNT and YYREEE (reference sequence). The germline V and J ends were trimmed by 4 bases and 1 base, with 10 bases remaining between them. The CDR3 totals 14 residues. The CDR3 spells CASSVPGGTDTQYF. The CDR3 DNA follows: TGTGCCAGCAGCGTGCCGGGGGGCACAGATACGCAGTATTTT.

This chain links TRBV7-6 with TRBJ2-3; D is possibly TRBD1 (5 bases). Trimming removed 2 bases from V and 6 bases from J, with 6 bases in between. There are 12 residues in the CDR3. Germline V gene lookup returns CDR1 SGHVS and CDR2 FNYEAQ. In DNA, the CDR3 is TGTGCCAGCAGCTTACAGGGCGATACGCAGTATTTT. Encoded protein: CASSLQGDTQYF.

The rearrangement joins TRBV4-2 to TRBJ2-7, with D perhaps matching TRBD2 (5 bases). CDR1 LGHNA and CDR2 YNFKEQ come from the germline V gene. Trimming stripped 1 base from V and 2 bases from J, with 18 bases between. CDR3 length: 17 amino acids. CDR3 sequence: CASSQAGADLNPYEQYF. Written as DNA, the CDR3 is TGTGCCAGCAGCCAAGCAGGAGCGGATCTAAACCCCTACGAGCAGTACTTC.

This chain joins TRBV7-2 and TRBJ1-5; D perhaps matches TRBD1 (5 bases). Germline-derived CDR1 and CDR2 are SGHTA and FQGNSA. With 5 bases removed from V and 0 bases from J, the gap between germline ends came to 14 bases. CDR3 length: 16 residues. The CDR3: CASSLYDRDSNQPQHF. For the CDR3, the DNA is TGTGCCAGCAGCCTCTACGACAGAGATAGCAATCAGCCCCAGCATTTT.

The V and J genes are TRBV2 and TRBJ2-2; D not certain. The CDR3 consists of 15 residues. CDR1 is SNHLY and CDR2 is FYNNEI in the germline V gene. Trimming removed 7 bases at V and 2 bases at J, with 14 bases between. CDR3 sequence: CASIRESVNTGELFF. As DNA, the CDR3 is TGTGCCAGCATAAGAGAAAGCGTTAACACCGGGGAGCTGTTTTTT.

This clone was seen a single time. The genes are TRBV7-2 and TRBJ2-7; 9 positions agree with TRBD1. This CDR3 comprises 14 residues. Trimming cost V 4 bases and J 6 bases; bases outside gene matches: 7. The V gene's germline CDR1 is SGHTA and CDR2 FQGNSA. CDR3 bases: TGTGCCAGCAGCTCCGGGACAGGGTACGTCGAGCAGTACTTC. This gives the protein CASSSGTGYVEQYF.